Each of the 27 T cell receptor beta chains below was sequenced from the same sample in a study of blood T cell repertoires in COVID-19 (dated by TCRdb to the early 2020s). The library relied on the immunoSEQ multiplex PCR assay. TCRdb stores this immuneACCESS table with in-frame sequences only. Part of the clones is absent; in the studies checked, under half of the shortfall reflects unresolved V genes, and no reason is known for the rest. This sample lists approximately 140,000 clones; 70% to 90% were detected once. The ten most abundant clones make up 10% to 15% of the sample. Sequencing was performed on peripheral blood. These receptors all stem from a man in his 60s with active or convalescent COVID-19.

The CDR3 nucleotides are TGTGCCATCAGTGCTGGTGGGCGGGAGGCGAACACCGGGGAGCTGTTTTTT. It yields the protein CAISAGGREANTGELFF. The gene calls are TRBV10-3 and TRBJ2-2; TRBD2 aligns across 8 bases. The V gene end was trimmed by 4 bases and the J gene end by 0 bases; junction bases not matched to a gene: 7. CDR1 and CDR2 (germline): ENHRY, SYGVKD. This CDR3 is 17 amino acids long.

The genes are TRBV2 and TRBJ1-2; D might be TRBD1 (6 bases). V lost 5 bases, J lost 7 bases, and 17 bases lay in between. Germline V gives CDR1 SNHLY, CDR2 FYNNEI. The CDR3 is 14 residues long. This CDR3 is CASSQGPRRSGYTF. Here the CDR3 DNA reads TGTGCCAGCAGTCAGGGGCCGCGTAGATCTGGCTACACCTTC. Full variable domain (missing parts from reference TRBV2 and TRBJ1-2): EPEVTQTPSHQVTQMGQEVILRCVPISNHLYFYWYRQILGQKVEFLVSFYNNEISEKSEIFDDQFSVERPDGSNFTLKIRSTKLEDSAMYFCASSQGPRRSGYTFGSGTRLTVV.

The chain recombines TRBV7-2 with TRBJ2-5; D unclear. Germline V gene data show CDR1 as SGHTA and CDR2 as FQGNSA. V was pared by 3 bases and J by 5 bases, with 10 bases between. The CDR3 contains 13 residues. CDR3 in DNA: TGTGCCAGCAGCTTTGAAGCGTTCGAGACCCAGTACTTC. Its protein product is CASSFEAFETQYF.

The chain is built from TRBV28 and TRBJ1-4; D remains ambiguous. Trimming shortened V by 8 bases and J by 2 bases, and 12 bases separated the two germline ends. Germline V gives CDR1 MDHEN, CDR2 SYDVKM. The CDR3 is 14 amino acids. The CDR3 region is CASRSRRTNEKLFF. The DNA for the CDR3 is TGTGCCAGCCGCAGCAGGAGGACTAATGAAAAACTGTTTTTT.

The chain couples TRBV28 to TRBJ1-1; D possibly corresponds to TRBD1 (5 bases). CDR1 is MDHEN and CDR2 is SYDVKM in the germline V gene. The CDR3 is 14 residues long. Between the trimmed V and J ends, which lost 7 bases and 3 bases, there was a span of 15 bases. The CDR3 loop is CASTSPAGYTEAFF. In nucleotides, the CDR3 is TGTGCCAGCACCTCCCCTGCAGGGTACACTGAAGCTTTCTTT. The full variable domain, its missing parts supplied by reference TRBV28 and TRBJ1-1, is DVKVTQSSRYLVKRTGEKVFLECVQDMDHENMFWYRQDPGLGLRLIYFSYDVKMKEKGDIPEGYSVSREKKERFSLILESASTNQTSMYLCASTSPAGYTEAFFGQGTRLTVV.

The rearrangement joins TRBV4-3 to TRBJ2-3; possibly TRBD1 for D (6 bases). Germline V gene sequence: CDR1 LGHNA, CDR2 YSLEER. The CDR3 consists of 16 residues. Trimming stripped 1 base from V and 4 bases from J, with 15 bases between. CDR3 sequence (DNA): TGCGCCAGCAGCCAAGTTAGGGCGGCAGGGGCAGATACGCAGTATTTT. It is translated as CASSQVRAAGADTQYF.

This chain connects TRBV11-1 to TRBJ1-6; 8 bases are a match to TRBD1. The CDR3 sequence is 14 residues long. V was clipped by 5 bases and J by 10 bases; unmatched bases: 7. The V gene's germline CDR1 is SGHAT and CDR2 FQDESV (reference sequence). CDR3 bases: TGTGCCAGCAGCCCGGGACAGGTTGGGTCACCCCTCCACTTT. It translates to CASSPGQVGSPLHF.

The rearrangement uses TRBV12-5 and TRBJ2-5; D is uncertain. Germline V gives CDR1 LGHNT, CDR2 FRNRAP. CDR3 length equals 12 residues. V was clipped by 2 bases and J by 5 bases, with 6 bases between them. CDR3: CASGLNGETQYF. DNA of the CDR3: TGTGCTAGTGGTTTGAACGGTGAGACCCAGTACTTC.

The chain carries TRBV19 and TRBJ1-4, with D possibly TRBD1 on 5 matching bases. The CDR3 is made up of 16 amino acids. Germline V gives CDR1 LNHDA, CDR2 SQIVND (reference sequence). Trimming removed 3 bases at V and 5 bases at J, with 16 bases between. The CDR3 spells CASSIPPQGRNEKLFF. The CDR3 DNA sequence: TGTGCCAGTAGTATCCCTCCGCAGGGAAGGAATGAAAAACTGTTTTTT.

The chain recombines TRBV5-1 with TRBJ2-7; 9 bases agree with TRBD1. The CDR3 is 15 residues long. CDR1 is SGHRS, CDR2 YFSETQ, per germline. V trimming: 4 bases; J trimming: 0 bases; junction bases outside the gene matches: 5. Written as DNA, the CDR3 is TGCGCCAGCAGCCGGGACAGGGCGAGCTCCTACGAGCAGTACTTC. As protein: CASSRDRASSYEQYF.

In this sample, this clone turned up once. This chain uses TRBV6-7 with TRBJ2-3, with 9 bases matching TRBD1. TRBV6-7 is recorded as an ORF, its role being uncertain. The CDR3 spans 14 residues. J lost 2 bases, V lost 4 bases, and 1 base had no gene match. This chain's CDR3 is CASSWTGATDTQYF. CDR3 bases: TGTGCCAGCAGTTGGACAGGGGCCACAGATACGCAGTATTTT.

The V call is TRBV5-1, the J call TRBJ2-7; TRBD2 might be the D (6 bases). Germline V gene lookup returns CDR1 SGHRS and CDR2 YFSETQ. With 0 bases removed from V and 2 bases from J, the gap between germline ends came to 9 bases. The CDR3 is 14 amino acids. DNA for the CDR3: TGCGCCAGCAGCTTGGGACTAGGTACCTACGAGCAGTACTTC. Its protein is CASSLGLGTYEQYF.

The V and J genes are TRBV7-2 and TRBJ2-2; D not resolved. The CDR3 is made up of 15 amino acids. Germline CDR1 and CDR2: SGHTA and FQGNSA. The V gene lost 1 base and the J gene lost 8 bases, with 14 bases spanning the gap. The CDR3 sequence: CASSLGGAGAGELFF. CDR3 bases: TGTGCCAGCAGCTTAGGTGGAGCCGGCGCGGGGGAGCTGTTTTTT.

The V gene is TRBV5-1, the J gene TRBJ1-2; tentatively, D is TRBD1 (5 bases). Germline V gene sequence: CDR1 SGHRS, CDR2 YFSETQ. The ends were cut back, 3 bases at V and 7 bases at J, with 19 bases in the middle. The CDR3 loop spans 15 amino acids. The CDR3 here is CASSSGPGLEGGYTF. CDR3 nucleotide sequence: TGCGCCAGCAGCTCGGGACCGGGACTCGAGGGTGGCTACACCTTC.

For the CDR3, the DNA is TGTGCCAGCAGTTCCACCGGACAGGGCGGCAATCAGCCCCAGCATTTT. Translation: CASSSTGQGGNQPQHF. The chain carries TRBV28 and TRBJ1-5; 8 bases are shared with TRBD1. The length of the CDR3 is 16 residues. The trim removed 4 bases at V and 2 bases at J, leaving 7 bases unmatched. Per germline, CDR1 MDHEN and CDR2 SYDVKM.

The chain uses TRBV7-3 and TRBJ1-6; 9 nucleotides match TRBD1. CDR1 and CDR2 (germline): SGHTA, FQGTGA. The CDR3 totals 16 residues. Trimming cost V 3 bases and J 6 bases; bases outside gene matches: 6. The CDR3 DNA sequence: TGTGCCAGCAGCTTGGGACAGGGAAGGGGTAATTCACCCCTCCACTTT. Translating gives CASSLGQGRGNSPLHF. Combining the CDR3 with reference TRBV7-3 and TRBJ1-6 gives the whole variable domain GAGVSQTPSNKVTEKGKYVELRCDPISGHTALYWYRQSLGQGPEFLIYFQGTGAADDSGLPNDRFFAVRPEGSVSTLKIQRTERGDSAVYLCASSLGQGRGNSPLHFGNGTRLTVT.

This clone was seen only a few times. This chain joins TRBV29-1 and TRBJ2-3; 9 nucleotides line up with TRBD2. With V trimmed by 3 bases and J by 1 base, 2 bases remained unmatched. This CDR3 has 14 amino acids. Germline V gives CDR1 SQVTM, CDR2 ANQGSEA. CDR3 sequence: CSVERTSGTDTQYF. Here the CDR3 DNA reads TGCAGCGTTGAGAGGACTAGCGGCACAGATACGCAGTATTTT.

V usage is TRBV19 and J usage is TRBJ1-4; D is undetermined. Germline CDR1 reads LNHDA; CDR2 reads SQIVND (reference sequence). The length of the CDR3 is 15 residues. Trimming removed 6 bases at V and 0 bases at J, with 11 bases between. CDR3 DNA sequence: TGTGCCAGTAGACCCGGCGGGACAACTAATGAAAAACTGTTTTTT. This encodes CASRPGGTTNEKLFF.

The chain recombines TRBV29-1 with TRBJ2-5, with 11 bases lining up with TRBD1. The germline gives CDR1 SQVTM, CDR2 ANQGSEA. This CDR3 has 14 residues. V was pared by 5 bases and J by 5 bases, with 7 bases of the junction left unmatched. CDR3: CSVLGTGGRETQYF. The CDR3 region has the DNA TGCAGCGTTCTTGGGACAGGGGGTCGGGAGACCCAGTACTTC. Combining the CDR3 with reference TRBV29-1 and TRBJ2-5 gives the whole variable domain SAVISQKPSRDICQRGTSLTIQCQVDSQVTMMFWYRQQPGQSLTLIATANQGSEATYESGFVIDKFPISRPNLTFSTLTVSNMSPEDSSIYLCSVLGTGGRETQYFGPGTRLLVL.

The chain is built from TRBV4-3 and TRBJ1-5; D perhaps matches TRBD1 (5 bases). CDR3 length: 15 residues. In germline, CDR1 is LGHNA, CDR2 YSLEER. The V gene lost 0 bases and the J gene lost 7 bases, with 13 bases spanning the gap. DNA of the CDR3: TGCGCCAGCAGCCAAGATCGTGCGTGGGGCCAGCCCCAGCATTTT. Translation: CASSQDRAWGQPQHF.

The genes are TRBV18 and TRBJ1-5; 7 nucleotides align to TRBD1. V lost 8 bases, J lost 0 bases, and 10 bases stayed unmatched. Germline-derived CDR1 and CDR2 are KGHSH and LQKENI. The CDR3 spans 16 residues. The DNA for the CDR3 is TGTGCCAGCGCCGGGGACAGCCAACATAGCAATCAGCCCCAGCATTTT. Its protein product is CASAGDSQHSNQPQHF. Drawing the rest from reference TRBV18 and TRBJ1-5, the complete variable domain is NAGVMQNPRHLVRRRGQEARLRCSPMKGHSHVYWYRQLPEEGLKFMVYLQKENIIDESGMPKERFSAEFPKEGPSILRIQQVVRGDSAAYFCASAGDSQHSNQPQHFGDGTRLSIL.

V gene TRBV6-6 combines with J gene TRBJ1-6; 8 positions match TRBD1. The CDR3 runs to 13 residues. Germline CDR1 reads MNHNY; CDR2 reads SVGAGI (reference sequence). CDR3 DNA sequence: TGTGCTATCACAGGGGGCTATAATTCACCCCTCCACTTT. Protein sequence: CAITGGYNSPLHF.

In its sample, this clone was seen a few times. This specimen includes other DNA sequences encoding the same CDR3. The V gene is TRBV19, the J gene TRBJ2-2, with a weak D call TRBD2 (5 bases). CDR3 length: 16 residues. Germline V gene lookup returns CDR1 LNHDA and CDR2 SQIVND (reference sequence). With 2 bases removed from V and 0 bases from J, the gap between germline ends came to 10 bases. The DNA of the CDR3 is TGTGCCAGTAGTATATTGGGAGCCTCGAACACCGGGGAGCTGTTTTTT. Translation gives CASSILGASNTGELFF.

V is TRBV29-1 and J is TRBJ2-1, with 14 bases matching TRBD2. V shed 5 bases and J 4 bases; nucleotides not matched to a gene: 19. The V gene's germline CDR1 is SQVTM and CDR2 ANQGSEA. The CDR3 extends over 20 amino acids. The CDR3 DNA reads TGCAGCGTTCCGGGAGGCGGGACTAGCGGGAGCAGAGGGCGGTACAATGAGCAGTTCTTC. This sequence encodes CSVPGGGTSGSRGRYNEQFF.

This clone was seen just once. The rearrangement uses TRBV19 and TRBJ1-3, with 7 positions matching TRBD1. The CDR3 covers 15 residues. V was pared by 4 bases and J by 3 bases, with 6 bases of the junction left unmatched. Looked up from germline, CDR1 is LNHDA and CDR2 is SQIVND (reference sequence). The CDR3 region has the DNA TGTGCCAGTAGTAAGACGACAGGGAGTGGAAACACCATATATTTT. Amino acid sequence: CASSKTTGSGNTIYF.

V usage is TRBV5-1 and J usage is TRBJ1-4; 9 bases fit TRBD1. The germline V gene encodes CDR1 SGHRS and CDR2 YFSETQ. V lost 4 bases to trimming and J lost 8 bases; unmatched junction nucleotides: 9. This CDR3 comprises 15 residues. As DNA, the CDR3 is TGCGCCAGCAGCCTGGGTGGGACAGGGTACGAAAAACTGTTTTTT. Its protein is CASSLGGTGYEKLFF.

This chain uses TRBV2 with TRBJ1-3; D is unresolved. The ends were cut back, 4 bases at V and 0 bases at J, with 10 bases in the middle. Germline CDR1 SNHLY, CDR2 FYNNEI. This CDR3 has 15 amino acids. CDR3 nucleotide sequence: TGTGCCAGCAGTGGAATAGGGAGCTCTGGAAACACCATATATTTT. It encodes CASSGIGSSGNTIYF.